This record covers a single T cell receptor beta chain. The antigen remains unidentified. This sample is part of a study of T-cell reconstitution after alpha-beta-depleted transplantation in children. CDR3 length equals 13 residues. After removal of 9 bases from V and 5 bases from J, the junction contained 6 bases not matched to a gene. CDR1 MNHNS and CDR2 SASEGT come from the germline V gene. A library of TCRbeta sequences, prepared with unique molecular identifiers, was generated. TCRdb used MiXCR to reprocess the PCR reads, holding one entry per CDR3 protein. The sample has 200,000 to 250,000 distinct CDR3 sequences, around 25% seen once. Notes on the study in general: T-cell numbers and diversity, one year after transplant, stemmed largely from T cells that were newly produced. About two months after transplant, alpha-beta T cells reportedly came from several hundred expanded graft clones.

The sequence was collected from a female patient aged 2-15 years who had a stem cell transplant for congenital amegakaryocytic thrombocytopenia, so the T cells may come from the graft donor. Material: PBMCs, mostly from graft donor cells, obtained 360 days after TCRalphabeta/CD19-depleted stem cell transplant. The gene calls are TRBV6-1 and TRBJ2-5; 10 bases are shared with TRBD2. The CDR3 sequence is CASRTSGPETQYF. CDR3 sequence (DNA): TGTGCCAGTCGGACTAGCGGACCCGAGACCCAGTACTTC.